The 29 T cell receptor beta chains below were found in one sample sequenced in a study of blood T cell repertoires in COVID-19. Profiled with immunoSEQ multiplex PCR; TCRdb holds only in-frame clones, not every one. The table includes approximately 250,000 clones, approximately 89% detected once. Material: peripheral blood. These receptors all stem from a man between 35 and 55 years old with active or convalescent COVID-19.

The V gene is TRBV2, the J gene TRBJ2-1; possible D gene TRBD1, 6 bases. In germline, CDR1 is SNHLY, CDR2 FYNNEI. Trimming removed 8 bases at V and 5 bases at J, with 16 bases between. The CDR3 loop spans 14 amino acids. The DNA for the CDR3 is TGTGCCAGCGGTAGTGGACAGAGCAACAATGAGCAGTTCTTC. Encoded protein: CASGSGQSNNEQFF.

The chain couples TRBV6-5 to TRBJ2-2; D is possibly TRBD1 (6 bases). This CDR3 has 13 residues. Trimming stripped 6 bases from V and 4 bases from J, with 9 bases between. Germline V gives CDR1 MNHEY, CDR2 SVGAGI. For the CDR3, the DNA is TGTGCCAGCAGAACAGGGTCCACCGGGGAGCTGTTTTTT. This sequence encodes CASRTGSTGELFF.

There are a few counts of this clone. The J gene is TRBJ1-2, the V gene TRBV6-6; D unclear. This CDR3 is 12 amino acids long. V was clipped by 6 bases and J by 10 bases, with 15 bases between them. From germline, CDR1 is MNHNY and CDR2 SVGAGI (reference sequence). DNA of the CDR3: TGTGCCAGCAGCCTAGCTGGCGGAGACTACACCTTC. Translated: CASSLAGGDYTF.

The rearrangement uses TRBV6-5 and TRBJ1-5; a possible D gene is TRBD1 (6 bases). V lost 7 bases and J lost 7, with 14 bases in between. CDR3 size: 13 residues. Germline CDR1 is MNHEY and CDR2 is SVGAGI. The CDR3 loop is CASNPFRGQPQHF. The CDR3 DNA sequence: TGTGCCAGCAATCCTTTCAGGGGCCAGCCCCAGCATTTT.

Remarks on this clone: The junction shows a germline mismatch at one end, possibly a read error. The chain uses TRBV30 and TRBJ1-3; possibly TRBD1 for D (6 bases). The CDR3 has 16 amino acids. CDR1 and CDR2 (germline): GTSNPN, SVGIG (reference sequence). CDR3 nucleotide sequence: TGTGCCCGGAGGGATAGGACAGCTGCCTCTGGAAACACCATATATTTT. Protein product: CARRDRTAASGNTIYF.

The chain joins TRBV7-9 to TRBJ2-7; 11 bases are shared with TRBD2. J gave up 1 base and V 9 bases, and 5 bases lay outside the gene matches. The germline V gene has CDR1 SEHNR and CDR2 FQNEAQ (reference sequence). This CDR3 has 14 amino acids. The CDR3 loop reads CASRLAGSSYEQYF. Here the CDR3 DNA reads TGTGCCAGTAGACTAGCGGGATCGTCCTACGAGCAGTACTTC.

The gene calls are TRBV29-1 and TRBJ2-1, with D perhaps matching TRBD2 (6 bases). There are 13 residues in the CDR3. V was pared by 6 bases and J by 6 bases, with 15 bases between. Germline V gene sequence: CDR1 SQVTM, CDR2 ANQGSEA. The CDR3 coding sequence is TGCAGCGTCGATAGGGGAGGCACCAATGAGCAGTTCTTC. Amino acid sequence: CSVDRGGTNEQFF.

The V and J genes are TRBV19 and TRBJ1-5, with 7 bases matching TRBD1. V shed 5 bases, J shed 7 bases, and the junction held 5 bases outside the gene matches. The CDR3 is 13 residues long. Looked up from germline, CDR1 is LNHDA and CDR2 is SQIVND (reference sequence). The CDR3 coding sequence is TGTGCCAGTAGTGGACAGGAAGGACAGCCCCAGCATTTT. This codes for CASSGQEGQPQHF.

This rearrangement joins TRBV19 to TRBJ2-5; 10 nucleotides match TRBD1. In germline, CDR1 is LNHDA, CDR2 SQIVND (reference sequence). V was pared by 5 bases and J by 2 bases, with 5 bases of the junction left unmatched. The CDR3 contains 15 residues. Written as DNA, the CDR3 is TGTGCCAGTAGTCAACGACAGGGGGCTCAAGAGACCCAGTACTTC. This gives the protein CASSQRQGAQETQYF.

The gene calls are TRBV7-9 and TRBJ1-2, with 9 bases lining up with TRBD1. Germline CDR1 and CDR2: SEHNR and FQNEAQ (reference sequence). The length of the CDR3 is 14 residues. The trim removed 5 bases at V and 12 bases at J, leaving 13 bases unmatched. CDR3 sequence reads: CASSASTGGGRHTF. In DNA, the CDR3 is TGTGCCAGCAGCGCCTCGACAGGGGGAGGTCGCCACACCTTC.

The chain employs TRBV5-4 and TRBJ1-6, with unresolved D. The CDR3 covers 14 residues. V lost 2 bases to trimming and J lost 5 bases, with 8 bases between them. In germline, CDR1 is SGHNT, CDR2 YYREEE (reference sequence). The CDR3 DNA reads TGTGCCAGCAGCTTCGGCCAGGATAATTCACCCCTCCACTTT. This encodes CASSFGQDNSPLHF.

The chain links TRBV20-1 to TRBJ2-1; D ambiguous. Germline V gene data show CDR1 as DFQATT and CDR2 as SNEGSKA (reference sequence). The CDR3 sequence is 11 residues long. Trimming pared 7 bases from V and 6 bases from J, leaving 10 bases between. The CDR3 loop reads CSEILGNEQFF. CDR3 in DNA: TGCAGTGAAATTCTCGGCAATGAGCAGTTCTTC.

This clone has a single count. The rearrangement uses TRBV5-1 and TRBJ2-2; unclear D gene. The CDR3 consists of 13 residues. Germline loops: CDR1 SGHRS, CDR2 YFSETQ. V was pared by 5 bases and J by 4 bases, with 9 bases between. CDR3 in amino acids: CASRVQSTGELFF. Written as DNA, the CDR3 is TGCGCCAGCAGAGTACAGAGCACCGGGGAGCTGTTTTTT.

The chain recombines TRBV18 with TRBJ2-5; D is perhaps TRBD2 (6 bases). The germline V gene encodes CDR1 KGHSH and CDR2 LQKENI. The length of the CDR3 is 14 residues. V shed 0 bases and J shed 7 bases, with 12 bases lying between them. The chain's CDR3 is CASSPPPSGGTQYF. For the CDR3, the DNA is TGTGCCAGCTCACCACCTCCTTCCGGGGGGACCCAGTACTTC.

V usage is TRBV6-5 and J usage is TRBJ2-3; D is unresolved. The ends were cut back, 2 bases at V and 1 base at J, with 7 bases in the middle. The length of the CDR3 is 14 residues. From germline, CDR1 is MNHEY and CDR2 SVGAGI. DNA of the CDR3: TGTGCCAGCAGTTACCGTAGAGGCACAGATACGCAGTATTTT. Protein sequence: CASSYRRGTDTQYF.

The chain combines TRBV7-9 with TRBJ2-7; the D gene is possibly TRBD2 (7 bases). Germline assignment: CDR1 SEHNR and CDR2 FQNEAQ (reference sequence). V shed 5 bases and J shed 0 bases, with 20 bases lying between them. The CDR3 length is 17 residues. The CDR3 DNA follows: TGTGCCAGCAGCCCCAATCGGGGGGCGGCAGGCTCCTACGAGCAGTACTTC. This gives the protein CASSPNRGAAGSYEQYF.

The chain links TRBV7-3 to TRBJ1-1; tentative D call: TRBD1 (6 bases). Trimming removed 5 bases at V and 7 bases at J, with 14 bases between. This CDR3 is 13 amino acids long. Germline V gene sequence: CDR1 SGHTA, CDR2 FQGTGA. As DNA, the CDR3 is TGTGCCAGCAGCCCCCAGGGGAGAAGTGAAGCTTTCTTT. This sequence encodes CASSPQGRSEAFF.

The rearrangement uses TRBV30 and TRBJ2-7, with 14 bases lining up with TRBD2. The CDR3 has 17 residues. J gave up 3 bases and V 1 base, and 8 bases lay outside the gene matches. CDR1 is GTSNPN, CDR2 SVGIG, per germline (reference sequence). This CDR3 reads CAWSGTSGRPSGYEQYF. The CDR3 DNA sequence: TGTGCCTGGAGTGGGACTAGCGGGAGGCCATCAGGCTACGAGCAGTACTTC.

The genes are TRBV30 and TRBJ1-1; 9 nucleotides line up with TRBD1. The junction had 4 bases not matched to a gene; V was cut back by 1 base and J by 10 bases. Germline V gives CDR1 GTSNPN, CDR2 SVGIG (reference sequence). The CDR3 covers 12 residues. The CDR3 loop reads CAWSGSDRGAFF. DNA for the CDR3: TGTGCCTGGAGTGGGTCGGACAGGGGAGCTTTCTTT.

The rearrangement joins TRBV5-6 to TRBJ1-2; D possibly corresponds to TRBD1 (5 bases). This CDR3 is built from 16 residues. The germline CDR1 and CDR2 sequences are SGHDT and YYEEEE. Trimming removed 0 bases at V and 7 bases at J, with 19 bases between. CDR3 loop: CASSLDRLEAVRGYTF. The CDR3 region has the DNA TGTGCCAGCAGCTTGGACAGGCTCGAGGCGGTCCGTGGCTACACCTTC.

This rearrangement joins TRBV6-1 to TRBJ1-1; D remains ambiguous. The V and J ends lost 2 bases and 3 bases respectively, with 10 bases between them. CDR3 length: 14 amino acids. Germline V gives CDR1 MNHNS, CDR2 SASEGT. CDR3 residues: CASSEPSLYTEAFF. The CDR3 DNA reads TGTGCCAGCAGTGAACCCTCACTCTACACTGAAGCTTTCTTT.

The CDR3 coding sequence is TGTGCCAGCTCACGGCTTGACAGGGGGCCTGGGGCCAACGTCCTGACTTTC. Amino acids: CASSRLDRGPGANVLTF. V is TRBV18 and J is TRBJ2-6; TRBD1 agrees at 10 bases. The germline CDR1 and CDR2 sequences are KGHSH and LQKENI. The CDR3 spans 17 residues. J gave up 2 bases and V 4 bases, and 5 bases lay outside the gene matches. The complete variable domain, with remaining parts taken from reference TRBV18 and TRBJ2-6, reads NAGVMQNPRHLVRRRGQEARLRCSPMKGHSHVYWYRQLPEEGLKFMVYLQKENIIDESGMPKERFSAEFPKEGPSILRIQQVVRGDSAAYFCASSRLDRGPGANVLTFGAGSRLTVL.

This chain uses TRBV11-2 with TRBJ1-5; D gene ambiguous. V dropped 5 bases and J dropped 5 bases, with 7 bases sitting between them. The CDR3 covers 12 residues. Germline CDR1 is SGHAT and CDR2 is FQNNGV. CDR3 bases: TGTGCCAGCAGCCCCCCTCATCAGCCCCAGCATTTT. Protein product: CASSPPHQPQHF.

The chain is built from TRBV29-1 and TRBJ1-2; 7 bases agree with TRBD1. This CDR3 contains 15 residues. The germline V gene encodes CDR1 SQVTM and CDR2 ANQGSEA. Trimming at V came to 4 bases and at J to 7 bases, leaving 15 bases not matched to a gene. CDR3: CSVVPAGGYRSGYTF. The DNA for the CDR3 is TGCAGCGTTGTCCCAGCAGGGGGTTACCGAAGTGGCTACACCTTC.

For this clone: This sample also contains other DNA sequences that code for the same CDR3. The V and J genes are TRBV18 and TRBJ2-7, with D unresolved. CDR3 length: 13 amino acids. The V end lost 3 bases, the J end lost 0 bases, and 6 bases lay between the germline ends. CDR1 KGHSH and CDR2 LQKENI come from the germline V gene. CDR3 in DNA: TGTGCCAGCTCACCGTCTAGCTCCTACGAGCAGTACTTC. Amino acid sequence: CASSPSSSYEQYF.

The rearrangement links TRBV7-8 to TRBJ2-1; maybe TRBD1 (6 bases). Per the germline V gene, CDR1 is SGHVS and CDR2 is FQNEAQ. Trimming removed 5 bases from V and 9 bases from J, with 20 bases in between. This CDR3 is 15 amino acids long. The CDR3 bases are TGTGCCAGCAGCACTAAAGACAGGTTGTGGCGTGAGCAGTTCTTC. As protein: CASSTKDRLWREQFF.

This clone has only one observation. The chain has TRBV24-1 and TRBJ2-5, with D possibly TRBD2 on 7 matching bases. Germline CDR1 and CDR2: KGHDR and SFDVKD. Trimming removed 7 bases from V and 1 base from J, with 9 bases in between. This CDR3 has 13 amino acids. Here the CDR3 DNA reads TGTGCCACCAGCCGGGGGGCCCAAGAGACCCAGTACTTC. It yields the protein CATSRGAQETQYF.

The rearrangement joins TRBV27 to TRBJ2-3; 13 bases are a match to TRBD2. V shed 8 bases and J 5 bases; nucleotides not matched to a gene: 10. Germline V CDR1 and CDR2: MNHEY, SMNVEV (reference sequence). The CDR3 extends over 16 amino acids. The chain's CDR3 is CASFGLAGDKGDTQYF. CDR3 nucleotides: TGTGCCAGCTTCGGACTAGCGGGAGATAAGGGAGATACGCAGTATTTT.

This clone has a single count. V gene TRBV7-9 combines with J gene TRBJ2-2, with 7 bases that match TRBD1. The trim removed 5 bases at V and 0 bases at J, leaving 3 bases unmatched. The length of the CDR3 is 15 residues. CDR1 and CDR2 (germline): SEHNR, FQNEAQ (reference sequence). The CDR3 region is CASSEGGPNTGELFF. The CDR3 bases are TGTGCCAGCAGCGAAGGGGGCCCGAACACCGGGGAGCTGTTTTTT.